The 9 T cell receptor beta chains listed next were all sequenced from one sample in a study of cytotoxic CD8 clonotypes in ibrutinib-treated CLL. Measured with immunoSEQ multiplex PCR; TCRdb has only the in-frame clones, and not every one. Seen here are approximately 11,000 clones, 55% to 65% observed once, and the top ten hold about 25%. The input for sequencing was PBMCs, taken before ibrutinib treatment. The receptors stem from a human donor with chronic lymphocytic leukemia.

V gene TRBV25-1 combines with J gene TRBJ1-6, with TRBD1 as a possible D gene (5 bases). V shed 1 base and J shed 6 bases, with 10 bases lying between them. CDR3 length: 15 amino acids. From germline, CDR1 is MGHDK and CDR2 SYGVNS. In DNA, the CDR3 is TGTGCCAGCAGTGAATTGGGGGTAGGTAATTCACCCCTCCACTTT. It yields the protein CASSELGVGNSPLHF.

This clone was detected only a few times. The chain carries TRBV28 and TRBJ1-5; no clear D gene. CDR3 length: 14 residues. The V gene's germline CDR1 is MDHEN and CDR2 SYDVKM. Trimming pared 2 bases from V and 7 bases from J, leaving 12 bases between. CDR3 DNA: TGTGCCAGCAGTTTAATTGGGGTTCGACAGCCCCAGCATTTT. It specifies CASSLIGVRQPQHF.

This clone appeared a single time. V usage is TRBV1 and J usage is TRBJ2-7. TRBV1 is termed a pseudogene. The CDR3 runs 12 residues. CDR3 region: CTSSQERDEQYF. CDR3 DNA: TGCACCAGCAGCCAAGAACGTGACGAGCAGTACTTC.

By its share, this clone is medium-sized. This chain links TRBV2 with TRBJ1-2; D gene unclear. Germline V gene data show CDR1 as SNHLY and CDR2 as FYNNEI. The V gene lost 6 bases and the J gene lost 6 bases, with 17 bases spanning the gap. CDR3 length equals 14 residues. CDR3 in DNA: TGTGCCAGCAGCACAGCGGGCGGTGGGAATGGCTACACCTTC. Amino acid sequence: CASSTAGGGNGYTF.

This clone showed up just once. This chain connects TRBV15 to TRBJ1-5, with no clear D. The CDR3 is 15 residues long. Trimming left V 0 bases short and J 4 bases short, with 10 bases between. Germline CDR1 reads LNHNV; CDR2 reads YYDKDF (reference sequence). The CDR3 bases are TGTGCCACCAGCAGAGATCGGCAGATTAATCAGCCCCAGCATTTT. This translates into CATSRDRQINQPQHF.

The chain employs TRBV5-1 and TRBJ2-3, with D unresolved. There are 13 residues in the CDR3. The germline V gene encodes CDR1 SGHRS and CDR2 YFSETQ. V gave up 6 bases and J gave up 2 bases, with 10 bases separating them. The CDR3 loop is CASNQDLTDTQYF. Here the CDR3 DNA reads TGCGCCAGCAACCAGGACCTCACAGATACGCAGTATTTT.

Relative to its sample, this clone is medium-sized. The chain combines TRBV9 with TRBJ2-3; D is possibly TRBD2 (5 bases). Deletions cut 0 bases from V and 0 bases from J, with 8 bases between. This CDR3 has 15 amino acids. Germline CDR1 is SGDLS and CDR2 is YYNGEE. The CDR3 loop is CASSVGGSSTDTQYF. CDR3 bases: TGTGCCAGCAGCGTAGGAGGGTCTAGCACAGATACGCAGTATTTT.

This clone was seen just once. V and J are TRBV5-1 and TRBJ2-1; D gene uncertain. CDR1 is SGHRS and CDR2 is YFSETQ in the germline V gene. The CDR3 extends over 13 amino acids. The V end lost 0 bases, the J end lost 4 bases, and 5 bases lay between the germline ends. CDR3 DNA sequence: TGCGCCAGCAGCTTGGTTTATTACAATGAGCAGTTCTTC. Residues: CASSLVYYNEQFF.

The rearrangement joins TRBV28 to TRBJ2-5, with 8 positions matching TRBD1. This CDR3 is 14 amino acids long. The germline V gene has CDR1 MDHEN and CDR2 SYDVKM. J was trimmed by 1 base and V by 3 bases; bases with no gene match: 1. The DNA for the CDR3 is TGTGCCAGCAGTTTGGACAGGGTCCAAGAGACCCAGTACTTC. It codes for CASSLDRVQETQYF.